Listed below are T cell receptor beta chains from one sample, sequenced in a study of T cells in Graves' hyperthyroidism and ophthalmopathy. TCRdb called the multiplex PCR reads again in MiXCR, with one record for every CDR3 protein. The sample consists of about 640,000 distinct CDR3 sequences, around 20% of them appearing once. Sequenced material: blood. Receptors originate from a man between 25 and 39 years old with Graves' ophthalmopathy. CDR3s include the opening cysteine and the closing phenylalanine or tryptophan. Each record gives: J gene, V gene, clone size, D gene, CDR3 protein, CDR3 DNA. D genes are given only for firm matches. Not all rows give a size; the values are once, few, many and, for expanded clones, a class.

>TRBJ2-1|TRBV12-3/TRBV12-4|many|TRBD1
CASSPGTGHNEQFF
TGTGCCAGCAGCCCCGGGACAGGGCACAATGAGCAGTTCTTC
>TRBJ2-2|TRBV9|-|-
CASSAPIRGGTGELFF
TGTGCCAGCAGCGCTCCGATTAGAGGTGGCACCGGGGAGCTGTTTTTT
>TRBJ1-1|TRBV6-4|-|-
CASIPSRGRNTEAFF
TGTGCCAGCATCCCCAGTCGGGGACGAAACACTGAAGCTTTCTTT
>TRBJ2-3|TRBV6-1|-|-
CASSETQVTDTQYF
TGTGCCAGCAGTGAGACACAGGTCACAGATACGCAGTATTTT
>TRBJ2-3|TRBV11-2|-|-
CASNPMLSTDTQYF
TGTGCCAGCAACCCGATGTTAAGCACAGATACGCAGTATTTT
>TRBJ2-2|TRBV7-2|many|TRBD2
CASSLVSSGSTGELFF
TGTGCCAGCAGCTTAGTCTCTAGCGGGAGCACCGGGGAGCTGTTTTTT
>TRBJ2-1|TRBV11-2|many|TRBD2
CASSHSGSLDNEQFF
TGTGCCAGCAGTCATAGCGGGAGTCTCGACAATGAGCAGTTCTTC
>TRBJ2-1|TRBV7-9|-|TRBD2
CASSPMWLGTSSEQFF
TGTGCCAGCAGCCCAATGTGGCTAGGGACTAGTAGTGAGCAGTTCTTC
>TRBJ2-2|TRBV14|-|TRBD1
CASSTQAGTVVTGELFF
TGTGCCAGCAGCACCCAAGCCGGGACAGTCGTCACCGGGGAGCTGTTTTTT
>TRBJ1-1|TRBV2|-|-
CASILGGTEAFF
TGTGCCAGCATTTTAGGTGGGACTGAAGCTTTCTTT
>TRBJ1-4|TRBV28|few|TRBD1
CASSFDRGTNEKLFF
TGTGCCAGCAGTTTCGACAGGGGAACTAATGAAAAACTGTTTTTT
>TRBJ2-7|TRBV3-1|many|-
CASSQGGVSYEQYF
TGTGCCAGCAGCCAAGGAGGGGTCTCCTACGAGCAGTACTTC
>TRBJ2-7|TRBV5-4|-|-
CASSLRVQNEQYF
TGTGCCAGCAGCTTGAGGGTTCAGAACGAGCAGTACTTC
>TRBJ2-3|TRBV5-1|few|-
CASSALVSDTQYF
TGCGCCAGCAGCGCTCTAGTTTCAGATACGCAGTATTTT